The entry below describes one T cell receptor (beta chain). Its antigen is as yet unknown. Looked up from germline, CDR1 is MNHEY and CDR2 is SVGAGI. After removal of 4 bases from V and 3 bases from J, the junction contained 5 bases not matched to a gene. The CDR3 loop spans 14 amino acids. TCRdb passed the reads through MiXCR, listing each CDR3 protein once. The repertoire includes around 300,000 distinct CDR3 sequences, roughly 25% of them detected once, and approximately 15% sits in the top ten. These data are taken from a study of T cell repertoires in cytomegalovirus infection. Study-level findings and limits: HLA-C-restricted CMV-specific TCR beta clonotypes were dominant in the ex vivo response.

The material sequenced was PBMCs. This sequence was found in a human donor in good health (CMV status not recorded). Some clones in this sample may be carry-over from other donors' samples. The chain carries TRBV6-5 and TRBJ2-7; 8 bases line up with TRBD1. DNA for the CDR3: TGTGCCAGCAGTTCCTATACAGGGGGCTACGAGCAGTACTTC. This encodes CASSSYTGGYEQYF.